This T cell receptor (beta chain) was captured in a study of T-cell reconstitution after alpha-beta-depleted transplantation in children (dated by TCRdb to the mid-2010s). About the study as a whole: Using TCR repertoire profiling, the study quantitatively followed how T-cell immune reconstitution unfolded in children after TCRalphabeta/CD19-depleted allogeneic hematopoietic cell transplantation. Overall study results and their limits: The apparently early alphabetaT-cell count recovery about two months after transplant was reportedly dependent on only several hundred rapidly expanded clones derived from non-depleted graft cells. Over the following months the frequencies of hyperexpanded clones went down, and after one year T-cell counts and TCRbeta diversity were mostly credited to newly produced T cells. In some patients, the high TCRbeta diversity seen at day 60 was put down to recipient T cells and intrathymic progenitors that had survived conditioning.

Measured from the cysteine to the phenylalanine, the CDR3 is 15 residues long. Solely the CDR3 DNA is kept, with 45 bases framed from the first base. From a lookup of the germline V gene, CDR1 and CDR2 are SGHRS and YFSETQ. V is trimmed back by 4 bases and J by 3 bases, and the junction contains 7 bases that no gene match accounts for. The receptor library was made with PCR. These reads were obtained on an Illumina HiSeq 2500. TCR libraries were prepared with molecular barcoding, using unique molecular identifiers to normalize TCRbeta repertoire quantification. TCRdb cleaned the public reads at Q25 with fastp, built clones with MiXCR and kept in-frame beta chains. When rows share a CDR3 protein, they turn into one entry using the most common DNA and genes. Here the sample has roughly 310,000 distinct CDR3 sequences; 23% occur a single time. The ten largest clones add up to roughly 11% of the sample.

Remarks on this clonotype: Its recognized antigen is unknown. No clone much larger than this one lies a single base away; base qualities are absent.

The treatment or condition label for this specimen denotes: allogeneic hematopoietic cell transplantation with graft depleted of TCRalphabeta T cells and CD19 B cells. The transplant recipients were children given TCRalphabeta/CD19-depleted allogeneic hematopoietic cell grafts. The TCR was taken from a male patient aged 10-17 years who had a stem cell transplant for acute lymphoblastic leukemia, so the T cells may come from the graft donor. The sequencing here drew on PBMCs, mostly from graft donor cells, taken 180 days after TCRalphabeta/CD19-depleted stem cell transplant. This receptor chain uses TRBV5-1 and TRBJ1-3; 7 junctional bases match TRBD1. The sequenced DNA is TGCGCCAGCAGCCCACAGGGGTTTGATGGAAACACCATATATTTT. Its protein reads: CASSPQGFDGNTIYF.